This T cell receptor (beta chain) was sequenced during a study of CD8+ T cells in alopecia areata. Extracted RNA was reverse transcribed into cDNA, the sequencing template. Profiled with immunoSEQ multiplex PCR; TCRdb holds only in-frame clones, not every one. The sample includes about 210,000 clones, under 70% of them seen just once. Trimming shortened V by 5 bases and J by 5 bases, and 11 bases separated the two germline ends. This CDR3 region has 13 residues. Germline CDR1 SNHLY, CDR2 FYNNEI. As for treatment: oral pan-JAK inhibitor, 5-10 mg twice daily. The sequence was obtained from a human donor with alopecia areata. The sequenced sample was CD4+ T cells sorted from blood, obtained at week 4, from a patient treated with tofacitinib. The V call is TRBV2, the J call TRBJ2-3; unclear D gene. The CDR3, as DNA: TGTGCCAGCAGTTCCCAACCTGGAGATACGCAGTATTTT. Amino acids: CASSSQPGDTQYF. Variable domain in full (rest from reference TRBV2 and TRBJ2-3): EPEVTQTPSHQVTQMGQEVILRCVPISNHLYFYWYRQILGQKVEFLVSFYNNEISEKSEIFDDQFSVERPDGSNFTLKIRSTKLEDSAMYFCASSSQPGDTQYFGPGTRLTVL.